These 6 T cell receptor beta chains share one sample of origin, sequenced in a study of T cell repertoires in cytomegalovirus infection. TCRdb analysed the reads with MiXCR anew, one entry per CDR3 protein. The sample includes roughly 110,000 distinct CDR3 sequences, over 9% of them seen just once. No antigens are known for them. The sequenced material came from PBMCs, sequenced either directly or after in vitro stimulation (not recorded which). Every receptor here comes from a human donor in good health (CMV status not recorded). Some clones in this sample may be carry-over from other donors' samples.

This clonotype was counted at least ten times. The CDR3 is CASSGRRHTNSNQPQHF. Here the CDR3 DNA reads TGTGCCAGCAGTGGACGGCGCCATACCAATAGCAATCAGCCCCAGCATTTT. The chain uses TRBV6-2 or TRBV6-3 and TRBJ1-5; D is uncertain. The CDR3 covers 17 residues. The V end was cut by 5 bases, the J end by 0 bases, with 17 bases between. Per germline, CDR1 MNHEY and CDR2 SVGEGT.

The rearrangement uses TRBV19 and TRBJ1-6; a weak D match, TRBD1 (5 bases). Trimming shortened V by 4 bases and J by 7 bases, and 8 bases separated the two germline ends. The CDR3 contains 13 residues. Per the germline V gene, CDR1 is LNHDA and CDR2 is SQIVND (reference sequence). The CDR3 protein is CASSRDQNSPLHF. CDR3 coding DNA: TGTGCCAGTAGTAGGGACCAAAATTCACCCCTCCACTTT.

This clonotype was seen many times. V usage is TRBV7-9 and J usage is TRBJ2-7; maybe TRBD1 (5 bases). Germline V CDR1 and CDR2: SEHNR, FQNEAQ (reference sequence). Trimming took 4 bases from V and 5 from J, leaving 15 bases between them. This CDR3 is built from 14 residues. The CDR3 is CASSYHLDSDEQYF. CDR3 bases: TGTGCCAGCAGCTACCACCTAGACAGCGACGAGCAGTACTTC.

This clonotype was found many times. This rearrangement joins TRBV2 to TRBJ2-1; 9 bases match TRBD1. J gave up 3 bases and V 6 bases, and 6 bases lay outside the gene matches. This CDR3 has 15 amino acids. CDR1 is SNHLY and CDR2 is FYNNEI in the germline V gene. As DNA, the CDR3 is TGTGCCAGCAGCGGCCCGGGACAGGGCTACAATGAGCAGTTCTTC. It translates to CASSGPGQGYNEQFF.

The rearrangement uses TRBV6-2 or TRBV6-3 and TRBJ1-1, with D possibly matching TRBD1 (6 bases). Deletions cut 6 bases from V and 4 bases from J, with 12 bases between. Looked up from germline, CDR1 is MNHEY and CDR2 is SVGEGT. The CDR3 is made up of 13 amino acids. This chain's CDR3 is CASRTGRGTEAFF. The CDR3, as DNA: TGTGCCAGCAGGACAGGCCGAGGCACTGAAGCTTTCTTT.

With respect to this clonotype: The germline gene is not matched at one end of the junction; a read error may be the cause. The chain couples TRBV6-1 to TRBJ2-7; D uncertain. This CDR3 comprises 12 residues. Looked up from germline, CDR1 is MNHNS and CDR2 is SASEGT. The CDR3 coding sequence is TGTGCCAGCAGTGAATCCGTCGCCGAGCATTACTTC. Its protein is CASSESVAEHYF.